This T cell receptor beta chain originates from a study of blood T cell repertoires in COVID-19. In the authors' workflow: Counts of nucleated cells, estimated from reference gene primer amplification, were obtained. Generated by immunoSEQ multiplex PCR, the TCRdb table keeps only in-frame clones and is missing some. Clone size and V and J calls were adopted from that table, with D and trimming inferred from the DNA. Here the sample spans 180,000 or so clones, about nine tenths being singletons. The CDR3 extends over 13 amino acids. Looked up from germline, CDR1 is SNHLY and CDR2 is FYNNEI. Trimming stripped 1 base from V and 6 bases from J, with 10 bases between.

The material sequenced was peripheral blood. This sequence was found in a young man with active or convalescent COVID-19. The chain combines TRBV2 with TRBJ2-7; D is possibly TRBD1 (5 bases). The chain's CDR3 is CASSEESRGEQYF. The CDR3 coding sequence is TGTGCCAGCAGTGAAGAGAGTAGGGGCGAGCAGTACTTC.